The 21 T cell receptor beta chains given below trace back to one sample, sequenced in a study of T cells in Graves' hyperthyroidism and ophthalmopathy. Amplification yielded TCR beta CDR3 regions, with RNA transcripts as the source. HTBI primers were the set used in a first-round RT-PCR of the TCR CDR3. MiXCR, applied by TCRdb to the multiplex PCR reads, yields one record per CDR3 protein. The sample contains about 400,000 distinct CDR3 sequences, approximately 15% of which appear only once. The sequencing input was blood. The receptors originated from a young woman with Graves' hyperthyroidism.

Many counts were recorded for this clonotype. V usage is TRBV2 and J usage is TRBJ2-7; D gene ambiguous. CDR1 SNHLY and CDR2 FYNNEI come from the germline V gene. The V end was cut by 6 bases, the J end by 0 bases, with 6 bases between. This CDR3 is 12 amino acids long. The CDR3 loop reads CASRLFSYEQYF. CDR3 sequence (DNA): TGTGCCAGCAGACTATTCTCCTACGAGCAGTACTTC.

This clonotype was seen ten or more times. The genes are TRBV7-9 and TRBJ2-7; a possible D gene is TRBD1 (5 bases). The CDR3 contains 14 residues. Germline V gene sequence: CDR1 SEHNR, CDR2 FQNEAQ (reference sequence). Trimming removed 5 bases from V and 1 base from J, with 12 bases in between. This CDR3 is CASSEDKTSYEQYF. The CDR3 DNA follows: TGTGCCAGCAGCGAGGACAAAACGTCCTACGAGCAGTACTTC.

This chain uses TRBV4-1 with TRBJ1-5; 7 bases line up with TRBD1. The germline gives CDR1 MGHRA, CDR2 YSYEKL. CDR3 length equals 14 residues. Trimming cost V 2 bases and J 3 bases; bases outside gene matches: 1. The CDR3 bases are TGCGCCAGCAGCCAAACAGGGGTCAATCAGCCCCAGCATTTT. It translates to CASSQTGVNQPQHF.

This clonotype was counted ten times or more. The rearrangement uses TRBV6-1 and TRBJ1-6; D is ambiguous. Trimming pared 1 base from V and 5 bases from J, leaving 12 bases between. In germline, CDR1 is MNHNS, CDR2 SASEGT. There are 16 residues in the CDR3. CDR3 nucleotide sequence: TGTGCCAGCAGTGAAGTAGTCCTGCGGGATAATTCACCCCTCCACTTT. As protein: CASSEVVLRDNSPLHF.

In its sample, this clonotype was seen a few times. At one end, the junction sequence differs from germline, possibly due to a read error. The rearrangement joins TRBV7-7 to TRBJ2-5; tentatively, D is TRBD2 (5 bases). This CDR3 has 15 residues. The germline V gene encodes CDR1 SSHAT and CDR2 FNYEAQ (reference sequence). The CDR3, as DNA: TGTGCTAGCAGCTCGAGTAGGAACGGGAAAGAGACCCAGTACTTC. It codes for CASSSSRNGKETQYF.

This clonotype was picked up many times. The chain carries TRBV10-2 and TRBJ2-3, with TRBD2 identical over 15 bases. The CDR3 has 17 residues. V shed 2 bases, J shed 6 bases, and the junction held 6 bases outside the gene matches. Per germline, CDR1 WSHSY and CDR2 SAAADI. This CDR3 is CASSEPGLAGGRDTQYF. As DNA, the CDR3 is TGCGCCAGCAGTGAGCCGGGACTAGCGGGAGGAAGGGATACGCAGTATTTT.

With respect to this clonotype: A single base separates this from a much larger clone, so it may be a read error. The chain joins TRBV12-3 or TRBV12-4 to TRBJ1-4; tentative D call: TRBD1 (5 bases). The length of the CDR3 is 13 residues. CDR3 sequence: CVSSLGTGEKLFF. As DNA, the CDR3 is TGTGTCAGCAGTTTAGGGACGGGAGAAAAACTGTTTTTT.

This rearrangement joins TRBV6-4 to TRBJ1-2; D is unresolved. V was cut by 5 bases and J by 9 bases, with 16 bases left in between. The CDR3 is made up of 13 amino acids. CDR1 MRHNA and CDR2 SNTAGT come from the germline V gene. As DNA, the CDR3 is TGTGCCAGCAGTTACAGCCCGGGCGACAGCTACACCTTC. It codes for CASSYSPGDSYTF.

The V gene is TRBV28, the J gene TRBJ1-3; D ambiguous. Germline V lookup: CDR1 MDHEN, CDR2 SYDVKM. V lost 5 bases and J lost 2, with 13 bases in between. CDR3 length: 15 residues. For the CDR3, the DNA is TGTGCCAGCAGTCCGGCCCCTGGGGCTGGAAACACCATATATTTT. It yields the protein CASSPAPGAGNTIYF.

This clonotype was recorded at least ten times. The rearrangement joins TRBV3-1 to TRBJ1-2; the D gene is possibly TRBD1 (6 bases). Germline lookup yields CDR1 LGHDT and CDR2 YNNKEL (reference sequence). The CDR3 totals 14 residues. V dropped 4 bases and J dropped 6 bases, with 15 bases sitting between them. The CDR3, as DNA: TGTGCCAGCAGCCGGGAACAGGGAATTGATGGCTACACCTTC. It codes for CASSREQGIDGYTF.

This clonotype was seen repeatedly, ten times or more. The genes are TRBV7-2 and TRBJ1-4; D not resolved. Germline-derived CDR1 and CDR2 are SGHTA and FQGNSA. The CDR3 extends over 14 amino acids. The V gene lost 1 base and the J gene lost 3 bases, with 6 bases spanning the gap. This CDR3 is CASSLGEANEKLFF. DNA for the CDR3: TGTGCCAGCAGCTTAGGGGAAGCTAATGAAAAACTGTTTTTT.

Of note for this clonotype: The junction differs from germline at one of its ends, possibly a read error. The chain has TRBV6-9 and TRBJ2-6, with D unresolved. The germline gives CDR1 MNHGY, CDR2 SVAAGI. There are 18 residues in the CDR3. Here the CDR3 reads CANSYSNPVPSGANVLTF. Here the CDR3 DNA reads TGTGCCAACAGTTACTCGAATCCGGTCCCCTCTGGGGCCAACGTCCTGACTTTC.

This clonotype has a handful of counts. The genes are TRBV30 and TRBJ2-3; no definite D call. Looked up from germline, CDR1 is GTSNPN and CDR2 is SVGIG (reference sequence). Deletions cut 7 bases from V and 1 base from J, with 12 bases between. The CDR3 length is 13 residues. The CDR3 sequence: CASDLGGTDTQYF. CDR3 bases: TGTGCCTCGGACCTTGGAGGCACAGATACGCAGTATTTT.

This clonotype was recorded at least ten times. J is TRBJ1-1 and V is TRBV3-1; D not certain. There are 13 residues in the CDR3. V lost 2 bases, J lost 5 bases, and 9 bases lay in between. Germline values: CDR1 LGHDT, CDR2 YNNKEL (reference sequence). The CDR3 region has the DNA TGTGCCAGCAGCCAACTCTCGTTAACTGAAGCTTTCTTT. Translated, it gives CASSQLSLTEAFF.

This clonotype was seen many times. The rearrangement uses TRBV7-2 and TRBJ1-5, with D perhaps TRBD1 (5 bases). The ends were cut back, 5 bases at V and 0 bases at J, with 14 bases in the middle. Germline V gene lookup returns CDR1 SGHTA and CDR2 FQGNSA. This CDR3 is built from 16 residues. CDR3: CASSPYEGLSNQPQHF. CDR3 sequence (DNA): TGTGCCAGCAGCCCGTATGAGGGGCTTAGCAATCAGCCCCAGCATTTT. Drawing the rest from reference TRBV7-2 and TRBJ1-5, the complete variable domain is GAGVSQSPSNKVTEKGKDVELRCDPISGHTALYWYRQSLGQGLEFLIYFQGNSAPDKSGLPSDRFSAERTGGSVSTLTIQRTQQEDSAVYLCASSPYEGLSNQPQHFGDGTRLSIL.

The J gene is TRBJ2-2, the V gene TRBV5-1; D tentatively reads TRBD1 or TRBD2 (6 bases each). V was pared by 3 bases and J by 2 bases, with 11 bases between. The CDR3 covers 15 residues. Germline lookup yields CDR1 SGHRS and CDR2 YFSETQ. The CDR3 coding sequence is TGCGCCAGCAGCTGGGGGGACATAAACACCGGGGAGCTGTTTTTT. Its translation is CASSWGDINTGELFF. The variable domain in full, completed from reference TRBV5-1 and TRBJ2-2, reads KAGVTQTPRYLIKTRGQQVTLSCSPISGHRSVSWYQQTPGQGLQFLFEYFSETQRNKGNFPGRFSGRQFSNSRSEMNVSTLELGDSALYLCASSWGDINTGELFFGEGSRLTVL.

This clonotype was detected a few times. The chain joins TRBV20-1 to TRBJ2-1; D is unresolved. This CDR3 comprises 12 residues. Per the germline V gene, CDR1 is DFQATT and CDR2 is SNEGSKA (reference sequence). Trimming took 0 bases from V and 9 from J, leaving 9 bases between them. CDR3 sequence: CSARDLGSEQFF. The CDR3 region has the DNA TGCAGTGCTAGAGATCTGGGGTCTGAGCAGTTCTTC.

This clonotype occurred many times. The J gene is TRBJ2-1, the V gene TRBV3-1; 9 bases are shared with TRBD2. The germline V gene encodes CDR1 LGHDT and CDR2 YNNKEL (reference sequence). Trimming removed 0 bases from V and 4 bases from J; junction bases left unmatched: 7. The CDR3 extends over 17 amino acids. The chain's CDR3 is CASSQDSPSGVYNEQFF. CDR3 sequence (DNA): TGTGCCAGCAGCCAAGACTCCCCTAGCGGGGTATACAATGAGCAGTTCTTC.

For this clonotype: A junction boundary mismatches the germline segment, possibly from a read error. The chain recombines TRBV19 with TRBJ2-5; D is possibly TRBD1 or TRBD2 (5 bases each). The CDR3 runs 13 residues. In germline, CDR1 is LNHDA, CDR2 SQIVND (reference sequence). The CDR3 DNA reads TGTGCCAGTAGCCTGGGACGTCTGGAGACCCGGTACTTC. Translating gives CASSLGRLETRYF.

This clonotype was observed at least ten times. The V gene is TRBV11-3, the J gene TRBJ2-1, with D possibly being TRBD1 (5 bases). Germline V gene sequence: CDR1 SGHNT, CDR2 YENEEA. V dropped 6 bases and J dropped 12 bases, with 12 bases sitting between them. The CDR3 contains 11 residues. CDR3: CASSPGLRQFF. The CDR3 DNA follows: TGTGCCAGCAGTCCAGGGCTCCGGCAGTTCTTC.

In its sample, this clonotype was seen many times. The gene calls are TRBV12-3 or TRBV12-4 and TRBJ2-7; D is undetermined. CDR3 length: 12 amino acids. Trimming shortened V by 1 base and J by 7 bases, and 8 bases separated the two germline ends. CDR3 DNA sequence: TGTGCCAGCAGTTTAGGGGGTTGGGAGCAGTACTTC. It specifies CASSLGGWEQYF.